This entry features one TCR beta chain sequence. The target antigen is unknown. Profiling relied on immunoSEQ multiplex PCR, and the TCRdb table lists in-frame clones only, not all of them. This sample carries 90,000 to 150,000 clones, 85% to 90% of them seen once, and the ten largest clones take roughly an eighth. This entry comes from a study of T cell responses to AZD1222 COVID-19 vaccine. Broader study findings: CD4 TCRs associated with vaccination spanned spike, dominating at 160-218 and 743-854.

V was pared by 3 bases and J by 0 bases, with 7 bases of the junction left unmatched. CDR3 length equals 17 residues. The germline CDR1 and CDR2 sequences are KGHSH and LQKENI. This chain links TRBV18 with TRBJ2-1, with 8 bases aligning to TRBD2. The sequence came from an adult in good health. The source was peripheral blood, collected on day 0 of AZD1222 vaccination. The CDR3 is CASSPTSGGSSYNEQFF. Written as DNA, the CDR3 is TGTGCCAGCTCACCTACTAGCGGAGGGAGCTCCTACAATGAGCAGTTCTTC.